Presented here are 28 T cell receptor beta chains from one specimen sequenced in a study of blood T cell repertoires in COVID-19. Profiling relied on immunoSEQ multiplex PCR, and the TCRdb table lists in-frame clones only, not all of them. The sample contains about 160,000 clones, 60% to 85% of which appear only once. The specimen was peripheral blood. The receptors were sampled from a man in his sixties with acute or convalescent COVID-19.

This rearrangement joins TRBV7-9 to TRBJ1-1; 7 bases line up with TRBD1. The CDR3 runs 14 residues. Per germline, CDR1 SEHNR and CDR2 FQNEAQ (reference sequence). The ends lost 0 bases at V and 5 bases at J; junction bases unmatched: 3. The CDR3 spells CASSLAGGRTEAFF. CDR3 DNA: TGTGCCAGCAGCTTAGCAGGGGGCAGAACTGAAGCTTTCTTT.

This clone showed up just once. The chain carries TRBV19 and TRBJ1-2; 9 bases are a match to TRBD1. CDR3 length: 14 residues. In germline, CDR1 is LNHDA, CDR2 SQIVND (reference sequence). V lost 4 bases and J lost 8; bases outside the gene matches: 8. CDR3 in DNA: TGTGCCAGTAGTAACAGGGGGCAGGCAAGCGGCTACACCTTC. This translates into CASSNRGQASGYTF.

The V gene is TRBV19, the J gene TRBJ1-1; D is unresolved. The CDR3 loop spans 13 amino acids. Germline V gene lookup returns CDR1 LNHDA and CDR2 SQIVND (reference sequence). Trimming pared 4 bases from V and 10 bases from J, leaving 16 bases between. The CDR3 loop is CASSTYYRDGAFF. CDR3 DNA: TGTGCCAGTAGTACTTATTACAGAGACGGAGCTTTCTTT.

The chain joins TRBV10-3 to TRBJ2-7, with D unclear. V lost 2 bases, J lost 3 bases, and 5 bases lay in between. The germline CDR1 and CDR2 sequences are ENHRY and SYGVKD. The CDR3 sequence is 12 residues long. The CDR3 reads CAISETVYEQYF. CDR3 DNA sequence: TGTGCCATCAGTGAGACAGTCTACGAGCAGTACTTC.

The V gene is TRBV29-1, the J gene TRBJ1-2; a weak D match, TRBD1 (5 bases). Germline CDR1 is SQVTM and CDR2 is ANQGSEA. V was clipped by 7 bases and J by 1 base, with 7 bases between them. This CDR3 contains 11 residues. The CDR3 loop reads CSARDNYGYTF. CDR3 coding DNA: TGCAGCGCCAGGGATAACTATGGCTACACCTTC.

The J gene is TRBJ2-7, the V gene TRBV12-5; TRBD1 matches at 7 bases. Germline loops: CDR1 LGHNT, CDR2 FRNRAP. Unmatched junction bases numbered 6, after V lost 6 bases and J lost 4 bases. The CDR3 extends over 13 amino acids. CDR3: CASGDRVSYEQYF. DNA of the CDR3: TGTGCTAGTGGCGACAGGGTATCGTACGAGCAGTACTTC.

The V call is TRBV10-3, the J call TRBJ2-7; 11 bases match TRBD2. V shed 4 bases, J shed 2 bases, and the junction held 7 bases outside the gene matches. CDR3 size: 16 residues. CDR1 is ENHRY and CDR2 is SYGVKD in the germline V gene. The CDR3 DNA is TGTGCCATCAGTGGGGCGAATAGCGGGGGGGCCTACGAGCAGTACTTC. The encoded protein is CAISGANSGGAYEQYF.

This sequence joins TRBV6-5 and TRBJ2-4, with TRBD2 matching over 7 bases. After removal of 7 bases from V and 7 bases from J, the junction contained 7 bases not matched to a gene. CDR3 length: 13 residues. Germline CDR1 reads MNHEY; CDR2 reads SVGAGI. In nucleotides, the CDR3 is TGTGCCAGCAAGATTGGGGGGGGGAACATTCAGTACTTC. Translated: CASKIGGGNIQYF.

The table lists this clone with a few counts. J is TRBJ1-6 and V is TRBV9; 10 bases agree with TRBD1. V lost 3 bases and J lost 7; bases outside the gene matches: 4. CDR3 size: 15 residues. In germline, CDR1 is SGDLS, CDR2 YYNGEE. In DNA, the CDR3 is TGTGCCAGCAGCGGAAGGACAGGGGGAAATTCACCCCTCCACTTT. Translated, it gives CASSGRTGGNSPLHF.

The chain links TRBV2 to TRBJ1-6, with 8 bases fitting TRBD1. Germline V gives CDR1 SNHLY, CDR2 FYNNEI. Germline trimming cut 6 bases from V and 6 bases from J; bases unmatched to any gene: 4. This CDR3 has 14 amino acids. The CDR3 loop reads CASSPDRGNSPLHF. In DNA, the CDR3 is TGTGCCAGCAGCCCCGACAGGGGTAATTCACCCCTCCACTTT. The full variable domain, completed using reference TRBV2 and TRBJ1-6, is EPEVTQTPSHQVTQMGQEVILRCVPISNHLYFYWYRQILGQKVEFLVSFYNNEISEKSEIFDDQFSVERPDGSNFTLKIRSTKLEDSAMYFCASSPDRGNSPLHFGNGTRLTVT.

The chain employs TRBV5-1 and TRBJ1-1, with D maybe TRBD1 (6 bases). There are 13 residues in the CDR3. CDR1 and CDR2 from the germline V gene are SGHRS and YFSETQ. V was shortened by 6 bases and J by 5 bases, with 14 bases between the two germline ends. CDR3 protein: CASTGEGGTEAFF. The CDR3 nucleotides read TGCGCCAGCACCGGGGAGGGGGGAACTGAAGCTTTCTTT.

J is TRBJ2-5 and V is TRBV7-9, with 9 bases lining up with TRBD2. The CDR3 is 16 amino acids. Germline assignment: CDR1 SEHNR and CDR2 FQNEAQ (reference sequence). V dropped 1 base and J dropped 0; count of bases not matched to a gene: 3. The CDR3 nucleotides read TGTGCCAGCAGCTTAGTCGTAGCGGGGGACCAAGAGACCCAGTACTTC. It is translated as CASSLVVAGDQETQYF.

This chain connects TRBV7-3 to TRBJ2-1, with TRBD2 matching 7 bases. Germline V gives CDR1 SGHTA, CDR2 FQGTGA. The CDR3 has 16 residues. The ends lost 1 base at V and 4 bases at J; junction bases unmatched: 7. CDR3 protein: CASSLNIGGNYNEQFF. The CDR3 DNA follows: TGTGCCAGCAGCTTAAATATCGGGGGGAATTACAATGAGCAGTTCTTC.

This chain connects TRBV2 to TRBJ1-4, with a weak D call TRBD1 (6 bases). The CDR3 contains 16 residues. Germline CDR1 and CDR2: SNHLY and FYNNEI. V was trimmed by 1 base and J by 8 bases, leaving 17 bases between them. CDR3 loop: CASSEGSRGLIEKLFF. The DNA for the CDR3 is TGTGCCAGCAGTGAAGGCAGCAGGGGCCTAATAGAAAAACTGTTTTTT.

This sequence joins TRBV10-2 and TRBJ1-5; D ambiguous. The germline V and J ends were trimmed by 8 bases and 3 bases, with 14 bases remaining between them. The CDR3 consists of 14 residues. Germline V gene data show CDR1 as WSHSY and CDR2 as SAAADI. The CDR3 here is CASGTGLHNQPQHF. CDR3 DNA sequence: TGCGCCAGCGGAACGGGTCTTCACAATCAGCCCCAGCATTTT.

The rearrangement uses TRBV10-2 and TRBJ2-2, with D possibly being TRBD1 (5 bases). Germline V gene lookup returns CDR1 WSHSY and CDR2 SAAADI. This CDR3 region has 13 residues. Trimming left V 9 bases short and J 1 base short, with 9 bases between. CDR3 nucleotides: TGCGCCAGATCTACAGGGAACACCGGGGAGCTGTTTTTT. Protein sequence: CARSTGNTGELFF.

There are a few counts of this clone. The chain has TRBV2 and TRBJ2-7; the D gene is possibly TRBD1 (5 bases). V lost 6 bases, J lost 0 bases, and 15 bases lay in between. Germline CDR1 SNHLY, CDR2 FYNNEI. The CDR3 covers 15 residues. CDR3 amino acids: CASRETDHSSYEQYF. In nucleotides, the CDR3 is TGTGCCAGCAGAGAGACAGACCATAGCTCCTACGAGCAGTACTTC.

CDR3 sequence: CASSQDINSRGGNTIYF. The CDR3 DNA follows: TGTGCCAGCAGCCAAGATATTAACTCCAGAGGAGGAAACACCATATATTTT. V and J are TRBV4-2 and TRBJ1-3, with D hard to call. Trimming left V 0 bases short and J 4 bases short, with 16 bases between. The CDR3 has 17 amino acids. Germline CDR1 LGHNA, CDR2 YNFKEQ.

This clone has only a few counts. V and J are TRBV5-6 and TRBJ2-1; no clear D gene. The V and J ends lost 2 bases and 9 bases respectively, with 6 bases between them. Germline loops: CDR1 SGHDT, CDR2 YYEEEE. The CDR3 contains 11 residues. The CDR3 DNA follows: TGTGCCAGCAGCTTTTTATTTGAGCAGTTCTTC. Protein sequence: CASSFLFEQFF.

This chain's CDR3 is CASSQARGRRETQYF. The DNA of the CDR3 is TGCGCCAGCAGCCAAGCTCGGGGTAGGCGAGAGACCCAGTACTTC. J is TRBJ2-5 and V is TRBV4-3, with D tentatively TRBD2 (5 bases). The CDR3 extends over 15 amino acids. V was cut by 1 base and J by 4 bases, with 13 bases left in between. Germline CDR1 reads LGHNA; CDR2 reads YSLEER.

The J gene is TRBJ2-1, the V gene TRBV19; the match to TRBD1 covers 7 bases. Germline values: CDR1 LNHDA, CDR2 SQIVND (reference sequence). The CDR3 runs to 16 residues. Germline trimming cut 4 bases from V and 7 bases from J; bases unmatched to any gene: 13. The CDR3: CASSRPRQGLGNEQFF. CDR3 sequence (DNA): TGTGCCAGTAGTAGACCGCGACAGGGATTAGGGAATGAGCAGTTCTTC.

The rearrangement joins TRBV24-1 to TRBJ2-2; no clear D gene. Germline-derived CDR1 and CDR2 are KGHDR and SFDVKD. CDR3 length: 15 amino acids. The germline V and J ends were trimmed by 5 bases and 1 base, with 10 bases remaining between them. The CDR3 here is CATSGRRRNTGELFF. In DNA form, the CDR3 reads TGTGCCACCAGTGGGCGCAGGCGGAACACCGGGGAGCTGTTTTTT.

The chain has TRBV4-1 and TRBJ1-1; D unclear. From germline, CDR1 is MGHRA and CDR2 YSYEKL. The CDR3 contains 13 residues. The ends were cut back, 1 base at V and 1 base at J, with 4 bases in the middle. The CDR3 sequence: CASSQVRNTEAFF. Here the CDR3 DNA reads TGCGCCAGCAGCCAAGTCAGGAACACTGAAGCTTTCTTT.

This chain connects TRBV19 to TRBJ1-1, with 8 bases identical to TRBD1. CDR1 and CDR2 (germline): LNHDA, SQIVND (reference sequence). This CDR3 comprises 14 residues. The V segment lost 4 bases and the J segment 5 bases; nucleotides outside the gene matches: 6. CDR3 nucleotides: TGTGCCAGTAGTACACAGGGGGGGGGTACTGAAGCTTTCTTT. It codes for CASSTQGGGTEAFF.

CDR3 residues: CASSPPTASYEQYF. CDR3 nucleotide sequence: TGTGCCAGCAGCCCCCCGACAGCCTCCTACGAGCAGTACTTC. This rearrangement joins TRBV9 to TRBJ2-7; D is perhaps TRBD1 (5 bases). Germline CDR1 reads SGDLS; CDR2 reads YYNGEE. V dropped 4 bases and J dropped 0 bases, with 11 bases sitting between them. This CDR3 spans 14 amino acids.

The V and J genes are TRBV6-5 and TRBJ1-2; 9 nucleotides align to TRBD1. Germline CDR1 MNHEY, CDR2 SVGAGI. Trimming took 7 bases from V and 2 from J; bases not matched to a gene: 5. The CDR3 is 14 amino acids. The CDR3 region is CASKSTGGNYGYTF. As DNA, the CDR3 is TGTGCCAGCAAGTCGACAGGGGGGAACTATGGCTACACCTTC.

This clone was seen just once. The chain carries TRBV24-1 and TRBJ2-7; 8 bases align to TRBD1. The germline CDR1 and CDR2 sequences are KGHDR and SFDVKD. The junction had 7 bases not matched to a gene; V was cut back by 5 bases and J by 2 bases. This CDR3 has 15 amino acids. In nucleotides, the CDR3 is TGTGCCACCAGTGGGAATGGACAGGGCCCCTACGAGCAGTACTTC. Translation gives CATSGNGQGPYEQYF.

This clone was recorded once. CDR3 coding DNA: TGTGCCAGCGGCGGACAGGGGCGGAACGAGCAGTACTTC. Amino acid sequence: CASGGQGRNEQYF. The gene calls are TRBV2 and TRBJ2-7; TRBD1 agrees at 9 bases. J lost 5 bases, V lost 8 bases, and 7 bases had no gene match. Per germline, CDR1 SNHLY and CDR2 FYNNEI. The CDR3 runs 13 residues.